This T cell receptor (beta chain) emerged from a study of T cells in Graves' hyperthyroidism and ophthalmopathy. The V gene lost 4 bases and the J gene lost 2 bases, with 10 bases spanning the gap. This CDR3 spans 14 amino acids. Per germline, CDR1 SGHRS and CDR2 YFSETQ. Authors of the study amplified TCR beta CDR3 regions from RNA transcripts. A set of HTBI primers served as the primers for a first-round RT-PCR of the TCR CDR3. TCRdb re-derived calls from the multiplex PCR reads in MiXCR, one entry per CDR3 protein. The sample lists 550,000 to 600,000 distinct CDR3 sequences; under 60% were seen once. Study-wide results and caveats: The model forecast ophthalmopathy, anticipating it by a median approximately 6.1 months before onset.

Patients were excluded because of uncontrolled infection, other autoimmune disease, pregnancy or lactation. This clonotype was seen ten or more times. Antigen specificity is unknown. The genes are TRBV5-1 and TRBJ1-5; no definite D call. The sample taken for sequencing was peripheral blood or thyroid tissue (not recorded which). The origin of this receptor is an adult woman with Graves' disease, either hyperthyroidism or ophthalmopathy (not recorded which). CDR3 sequence: CASSTAGGNQPQHF. Written as DNA, the CDR3 is TGCGCCAGCAGCACCGCCGGGGGCAATCAGCCCCAGCATTTT. Together with reference TRBV5-1 and TRBJ1-5, the CDR3 gives the full variable domain: KAGVTQTPRYLIKTRGQQVTLSCSPISGHRSVSWYQQTPGQGLQFLFEYFSETQRNKGNFPGRFSGRQFSNSRSEMNVSTLELGDSALYLCASSTAGGNQPQHFGDGTRLSIL.